This is a list of T cell receptor beta chains from one sample in a study of blood T cell repertoires in COVID-19. Libraries were prepared by immunoSEQ multiplex PCR; TCRdb keeps only in-frame clonotypes and omits some of them. The sample records some 500,000 clones, approximately 90% being singletons. The material sequenced was PBMCs or T cells enriched from blood (not recorded which). Receptors originate from a woman between 40 and 50 years old who had recovered from COVID-19. The conserved cysteine and the conserved F or W are not part of the CDR3 here. D genes are given only for firm matches.

ASGYAQVSSYEQY,-,TRBV12-5,TRBJ2-7
ASSLVGTENSPLH,TRBD1,TRBV7-2,TRBJ1-6
AWSVSGELF,-,TRBV30,TRBJ2-2
ASIRTSGRSGELF,TRBD2,TRBV2,TRBJ2-2
ASSRDRGQGTDTQY,TRBD1,TRBV3-1/TRBV3-2,TRBJ2-3
AISTERDLTNSPLH,-,TRBV10-3,TRBJ1-6
AWSGRNSGNSPLH,-,TRBV30,TRBJ1-6
ASSWSRAPNTEAF,-,TRBV5-5,TRBJ1-1
AISEDVGGGSYT,TRBD1,TRBV10-3,TRBJ1-2
ASSEALGTRRYEQY,TRBD2,TRBV6-1,TRBJ2-7
ASSSRPGTVTEAF,TRBD1,TRBV5-1,TRBJ1-1
AREGLAGPYNEQF,TRBD2,TRBV6-5,TRBJ2-1
ASSQGVSEASETQY,-,TRBV4-1,TRBJ2-5
ASSAQWASGNTIY,-,TRBV19,TRBJ1-3
SVGQGTDTQY,TRBD1,TRBV29-1,TRBJ2-3
ASSQDEGEANYGYT,-,TRBV4-3,TRBJ1-2
ASSRGNVEQF,-,TRBV12-3/TRBV12-4,TRBJ2-1
ASSISSPGKTGELF,-,TRBV19,TRBJ2-2
ASSATGRGYADTQY,-,TRBV11-2,TRBJ2-3
ASSQEGGSYEQY,-,TRBV3-1/TRBV3-2,TRBJ2-7
ASSRGLAGGSYNEQF,TRBD2,TRBV4-2,TRBJ2-1
ASSQDRPLAGGPREQY,TRBD2,TRBV3-1/TRBV3-2,TRBJ2-7
ASSYLGQGSQPQH,TRBD1,TRBV6-2/TRBV6-3,TRBJ1-5
ASSIDRGLARNNEQF,TRBD2,TRBV19,TRBJ2-1
ASSLAGVHTIY,-,TRBV7-8,TRBJ1-3
ASSEPEATYTIY,-,TRBV6-2/TRBV6-3,TRBJ1-3
ASSLDIASGLPSGNTIY,-,TRBV11-2,TRBJ1-3
ASSLPKGLAGVRETQY,TRBD2,TRBV7-2,TRBJ2-5
ASSTQGGGFYEQY,-,TRBV11-2,TRBJ2-7
ASSLYRRSETQY,-,TRBV5-4,TRBJ2-5
ASSLDSNSPLH,-,TRBV27,TRBJ1-6
ASSESRESKLF,-,TRBV10-1,TRBJ1-4
ASSLRSRRTYEQY,-,TRBV13,TRBJ2-7
ASSVKTNYGYT,-,TRBV2,TRBJ1-2
ASSFLAGGNTEAF,-,TRBV6-2/TRBV6-3,TRBJ1-1
ASSLVLGRQETQY,-,TRBV7-6,TRBJ2-5
ASSYGLAGDYEQY,TRBD2,TRBV25-1,TRBJ2-7
ASSMDSWSGNTEAF,-,TRBV27,TRBJ1-1
ASSLNGQGIGSPLH,TRBD1,TRBV19,TRBJ1-6
ASSLYTNTGELF,-,TRBV19,TRBJ2-2
ASRTSGGSEQF,TRBD2,TRBV25-1,TRBJ2-1
ASAGGFLYNEQF,TRBD1,TRBV25-1,TRBJ2-1
ASSERGNTEAF,-,TRBV6-1,TRBJ1-1
ASDRGSGELF,TRBD1,TRBV28,TRBJ2-2
ASSQTGYGYT,-,TRBV6-5,TRBJ1-2
ASSLVRGRPYEQY,-,TRBV7-8,TRBJ2-7
ASSLAQTLSYEQY,-,TRBV5-1,TRBJ2-7
ASSPDGTNEKLF,-,TRBV5-1,TRBJ1-4
ASSVHDRADEKLF,TRBD1,TRBV9,TRBJ1-4
ATSAPGTDTQY,-,TRBV24-1,TRBJ2-3
ASSLPQGAGSPLH,TRBD1,TRBV7-9,TRBJ1-6
ASSQVLRGPGGPSHEQF,TRBD2,TRBV4-1,TRBJ2-1
ASSPINGQGPGELF,TRBD1,TRBV27,TRBJ2-2
ASSLRPGQGSSGANVLT,TRBD1,TRBV7-9,TRBJ2-6
ASSGTGDGF,TRBD1,TRBV28,TRBJ1-1